Here is one T cell receptor (beta chain) with its context. The sample comes from a study of shared clonotypes between healthy human individuals. Clones were sequenced by immunoSEQ multiplex PCR, and TCRdb holds only the in-frame ones, with some missing. The sample contains about 580,000 clones, roughly 98% of which appear only once. Naivety among CD8 cells was defined by CD45RO negativity and positive CCR7 selection, thereby excluding terminally differentiated effector memory CD45RA+ cells. Germline values: CDR1 SQVTM, CDR2 ANQGSEA. The CDR3 length is 11 residues. Trimming took 6 bases from V and 8 from J, leaving 11 bases between them.

The sample taken for sequencing was naive CD8+ T cells sorted from blood. This receptor was taken from a man aged 25 to 45 in good health. This rearrangement joins TRBV29-1 to TRBJ2-1; D remains ambiguous. The CDR3 is CSVDPGDEQFF. CDR3 nucleotide sequence: TGCAGCGTGGACCCAGGCGATGAGCAGTTCTTC.